This TCR beta chain was sequenced in a study of T cells after yellow fever vaccination. For the study at large: Any fraction with a low cell number was prepared using SMART-Seq v4 Ultra Low Input.

In germline, CDR1 is LNHDA, CDR2 SQIVND (reference sequence). The CDR3 runs 14 residues. The V gene end was trimmed by 3 bases and the J gene end by 10 bases; junction bases not matched to a gene: 3. TCRdb itself ran the 5' RACE reads through MiXCR, one entry per CDR3 protein. The table includes roughly 45,000 distinct CDR3 sequences, about 6.8% detected once. The origin of this receptor is a man in his thirties or forties who received the YFV17D yellow fever vaccine. Sequenced here: CD8+ T cells not binding an NS4B(214-222) dextramer, sorted from PBMCs, sampled 45 days after the yellow fever booster vaccination. The V and J genes are TRBV19 and TRBJ2-1; 13 nucleotides match TRBD2. The CDR3 region has the DNA TGTGCCAGTAGTATGGGACTAGCGGGGTTCGAGCAGTTCTTC. This codes for CASSMGLAGFEQFF.